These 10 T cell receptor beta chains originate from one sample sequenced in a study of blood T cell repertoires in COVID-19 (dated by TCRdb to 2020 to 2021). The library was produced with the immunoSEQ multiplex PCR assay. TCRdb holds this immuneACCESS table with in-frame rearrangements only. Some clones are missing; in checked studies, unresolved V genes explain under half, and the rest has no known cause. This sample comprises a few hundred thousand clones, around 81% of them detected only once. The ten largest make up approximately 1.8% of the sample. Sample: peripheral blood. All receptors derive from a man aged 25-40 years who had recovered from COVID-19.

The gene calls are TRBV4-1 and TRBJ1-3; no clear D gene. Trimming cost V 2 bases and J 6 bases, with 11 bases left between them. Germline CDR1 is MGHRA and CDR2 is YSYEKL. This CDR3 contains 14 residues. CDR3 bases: TGCGCCAGCAGCCAAAGGACTACACAAAACACCATATATTTT. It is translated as CASSQRTTQNTIYF.

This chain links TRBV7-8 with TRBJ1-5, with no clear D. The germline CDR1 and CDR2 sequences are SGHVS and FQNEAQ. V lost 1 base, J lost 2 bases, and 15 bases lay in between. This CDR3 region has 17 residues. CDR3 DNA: TGTGCCAGCAGCTTAGGGCCTACCCTCAGCGGCAATCAGCCCCAGCATTTT. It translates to CASSLGPTLSGNQPQHF.

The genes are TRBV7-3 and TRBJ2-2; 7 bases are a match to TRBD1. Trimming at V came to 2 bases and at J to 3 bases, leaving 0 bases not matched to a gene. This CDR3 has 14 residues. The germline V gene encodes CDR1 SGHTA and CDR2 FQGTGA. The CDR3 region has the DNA TGTGCCAGCAGCTTAGGACAGGACACCGGGGAGCTGTTTTTT. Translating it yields CASSLGQDTGELFF.

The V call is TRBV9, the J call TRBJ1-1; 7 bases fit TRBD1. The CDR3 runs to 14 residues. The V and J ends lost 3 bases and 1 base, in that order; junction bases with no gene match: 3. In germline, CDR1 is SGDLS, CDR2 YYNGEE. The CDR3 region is CASSETGRNTEAFF. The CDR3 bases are TGTGCCAGCAGCGAGACAGGGAGGAACACTGAAGCTTTCTTT.

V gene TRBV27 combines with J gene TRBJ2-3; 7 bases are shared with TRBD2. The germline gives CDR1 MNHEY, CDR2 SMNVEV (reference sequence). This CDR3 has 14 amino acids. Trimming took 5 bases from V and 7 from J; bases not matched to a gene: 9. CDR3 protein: CASSASGVIYTQYF. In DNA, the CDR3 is TGTGCCAGCAGTGCAAGCGGGGTAATATATACGCAGTATTTT.

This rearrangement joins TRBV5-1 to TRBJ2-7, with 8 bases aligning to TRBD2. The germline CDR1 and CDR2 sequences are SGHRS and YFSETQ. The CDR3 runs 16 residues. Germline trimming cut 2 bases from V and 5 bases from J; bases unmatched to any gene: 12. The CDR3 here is CASSFQEGLGFHEQYF. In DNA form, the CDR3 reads TGCGCCAGCAGCTTCCAAGAGGGACTAGGATTTCACGAGCAGTACTTC.

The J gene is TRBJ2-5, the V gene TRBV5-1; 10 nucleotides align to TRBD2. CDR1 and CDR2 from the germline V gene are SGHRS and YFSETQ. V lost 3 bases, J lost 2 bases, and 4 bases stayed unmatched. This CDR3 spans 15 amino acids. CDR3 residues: CASSSQRGGQETQYF. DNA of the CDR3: TGCGCCAGCAGCTCTCAGCGGGGGGGGCAAGAGACCCAGTACTTC.

In DNA form, the CDR3 reads TGTGCCAGCAGCTTAGGGGACAGCTCTGGAAACACCATATATTTT. This codes for CASSLGDSSGNTIYF. This chain connects TRBV7-9 to TRBJ1-3; 7 positions agree with TRBD1. Germline values: CDR1 SEHNR, CDR2 FQNEAQ (reference sequence). This CDR3 comprises 15 residues. The J segment lost 0 bases and the V segment lost 1 base, leaving 0 bases of the junction unmatched.

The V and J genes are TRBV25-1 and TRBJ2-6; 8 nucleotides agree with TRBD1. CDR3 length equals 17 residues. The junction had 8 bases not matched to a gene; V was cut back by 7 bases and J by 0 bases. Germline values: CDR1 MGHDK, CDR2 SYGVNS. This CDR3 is CASTRTGSGSGANVLTF. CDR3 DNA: TGTGCCAGCACTAGGACAGGGTCTGGCTCTGGGGCCAACGTCCTGACTTTC.

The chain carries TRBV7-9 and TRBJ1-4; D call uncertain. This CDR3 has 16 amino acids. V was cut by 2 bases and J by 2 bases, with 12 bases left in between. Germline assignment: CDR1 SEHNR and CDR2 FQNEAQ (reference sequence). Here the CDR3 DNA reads TGTGCCAGCAGCTTACTTCTTGGGCAGACTAATGAAAAACTGTTTTTT. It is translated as CASSLLLGQTNEKLFF.